This record looks at one TCR beta chain sequence and its context. The table came from immunoSEQ multiplex PCR; TCRdb's copy has only in-frame clones and leaves some out. The profile shows around 260,000 clones, 89% of them singletons. This CDR3 is 14 amino acids long. V lost 1 base and J lost 2, with 9 bases in between. Germline V gene lookup returns CDR1 KGHSY and CDR2 FQNENV. The entry originates in a study of blood T cell repertoires in COVID-19. This clonotype originated in a middle-aged woman who had recovered from COVID-19. The chain couples TRBV16 to TRBJ2-7; D unresolved. Sequencing input: peripheral blood. The CDR3 bases are TGTGCCAGCAGCCAATTTGAGAGGACCTACGAGCAGTACTTC. This codes for CASSQFERTYEQYF. Full variable domain (remainder filled in from reference TRBV16 and TRBJ2-7): GEEVAQTPKHLVRGEGQKAKLYCAPIKGHSYVFWYQQVLKNEFKFLISFQNENVFDETGMPKERFSAKCLPNSPCSLEIQATKLEDSAVYFCASSQFERTYEQYFGPGTRLTVT.